The 32 T cell receptor beta chains presented below share a single source sample, sequenced in a study of CD8+ T cells in alopecia areata. Treatment here: oral pan-JAK inhibitor, 5-10 mg twice daily. Extraction and reverse transcription of RNA yielded cDNA as the sequencing template. Here immunoSEQ multiplex PCR was the method, and the copy in TCRdb shows in-frame clones only, minus some. The data show around 300,000 clones, roughly 63% seen once. Sample: CD4+ T cells sorted from blood, taken around week 54, from a patient treated with tofacitinib. The source is a human donor with alopecia areata.

The rearrangement links TRBV6-5 to TRBJ2-5; 7 nucleotides align to TRBD1. After removal of 4 bases from V and 5 bases from J, the junction contained 10 bases not matched to a gene. The CDR3 totals 15 residues. CDR1 is MNHEY and CDR2 is SVGAGI in the germline V gene. CDR3 loop: CASSSWTGLGETQYF. CDR3 in DNA: TGTGCCAGCAGTTCCTGGACAGGCTTAGGGGAGACCCAGTACTTC.

This clone was seen more than once but under ten times. CDR3 nucleotide sequence: TGTGCCAGCAGTTTCCTCAATGAGCAGTTCTTC. Amino acid sequence: CASSFLNEQFF. The V call is TRBV27, the J call TRBJ2-1; D gene uncertain. This CDR3 has 11 amino acids. Germline CDR1 MNHEY, CDR2 SMNVEV (reference sequence). V dropped 3 bases and J dropped 6 bases, with 3 bases sitting between them.

This clone came up a few times. The chain recombines TRBV2 with TRBJ1-3; D not resolved. Trimming removed 5 bases from V and 4 bases from J, with 15 bases in between. This CDR3 region has 15 residues. Germline-derived CDR1 and CDR2 are SNHLY and FYNNEI. CDR3 coding DNA: TGTGCCAGCAGTCTGGACGGTTTCCCAGGAAACACCATATATTTT. Translated, it gives CASSLDGFPGNTIYF.

This rearrangement joins TRBV2 to TRBJ1-2, with D possibly TRBD1 on 6 matching bases. This CDR3 comprises 16 residues. Germline loops: CDR1 SNHLY, CDR2 FYNNEI. Deletions cut 2 bases from V and 4 bases from J, with 17 bases between. In DNA form, the CDR3 reads TGTGCCAGCAGTGAATACCGGGACATGGCGATCTATGGCTACACCTTC. Its protein product is CASSEYRDMAIYGYTF.

The genes are TRBV5-4 and TRBJ2-1; D is unresolved. Germline V gives CDR1 SGHNT, CDR2 YYREEE (reference sequence). The CDR3 is made up of 11 amino acids. CDR3 sequence: CAWVSYNEQFF. The CDR3 bases are TGTGCTTGGGTTTCCTACAATGAGCAGTTCTTC.

The V call is TRBV7-6, the J call TRBJ2-5; TRBD2 aligns across 8 bases. This CDR3 comprises 17 residues. The V segment lost 2 bases and the J segment 5 bases; nucleotides outside the gene matches: 13. Germline loops: CDR1 SGHVS, CDR2 FNYEAQ. The CDR3 protein is CASSLRAIAGRSETQYF. Written as DNA, the CDR3 is TGTGCCAGCAGCTTAAGGGCGATAGCGGGGAGAAGTGAGACCCAGTACTTC.

The chain carries TRBV29-1 and TRBJ2-7; D might be TRBD2 (5 bases). With 0 bases removed from V and 9 bases from J, the gap between germline ends came to 9 bases. The CDR3 has 11 residues. Germline-derived CDR1 and CDR2 are SQVTM and ANQGSEA. The CDR3 protein is CSVEEFAGQYF. CDR3 bases: TGCAGCGTTGAAGAATTTGCGGGGCAGTACTTC.

The CDR3 bases are TGTGCCAGCAGTGAAGAGGGGGCTAGTGAAAAACTGTTTTTT. This encodes CASSEEGASEKLFF. The V call is TRBV6-1, the J call TRBJ1-4; 7 positions agree with TRBD1. CDR1 is MNHNS and CDR2 is SASEGT in the germline V gene. The CDR3 runs to 14 residues. V lost 1 base and J lost 7; bases outside the gene matches: 3.

This chain links TRBV5-4 with TRBJ2-1; perhaps TRBD1 as D (5 bases). This CDR3 is built from 12 residues. Trimming cost V 4 bases and J 12 bases, with 14 bases left between them. Germline assignment: CDR1 SGHNT and CDR2 YYREEE (reference sequence). This chain's CDR3 is CASSAQGERQFF. CDR3 DNA sequence: TGTGCCAGCAGCGCTCAGGGTGAGAGGCAGTTCTTC.

This clone was observed a handful of times. This chain connects TRBV30 to TRBJ2-2, with D perhaps TRBD1 (5 bases). V gave up 2 bases and J gave up 7 bases, with 14 bases separating them. Germline V gives CDR1 GTSNPN, CDR2 SVGIG (reference sequence). CDR3 length equals 14 residues. The CDR3 bases are TGTGCCTGGAGTCGGATAGGGGTCATCGGGGAGCTGTTTTTT. Amino acids: CAWSRIGVIGELFF.

This clone was observed a handful of times. The chain is built from TRBV10-3 and TRBJ2-1; maybe TRBD2 (6 bases). The CDR3 covers 14 residues. V lost 3 bases and J lost 8, with 14 bases in between. Germline lookup yields CDR1 ENHRY and CDR2 SYGVKD. CDR3 sequence: CAISDGGRSDEQFF. As DNA, the CDR3 is TGTGCCATCAGTGACGGGGGTAGGAGCGATGAGCAGTTCTTC.

The chain carries TRBV5-6 and TRBJ1-2; the D gene is possibly TRBD1 (5 bases). The V gene lost 4 bases and the J gene lost 2 bases, with 12 bases spanning the gap. The CDR3 is made up of 14 amino acids. Germline CDR1 is SGHDT and CDR2 is YYEEEE. The CDR3 DNA reads as TGTGCCAGCAGCCAAGGCCCAGGGAACTATGGCTACACCTTC. Encoded protein: CASSQGPGNYGYTF.

The rearrangement joins TRBV5-1 to TRBJ2-5; no clear D gene. V was shortened by 5 bases and J by 2 bases, with 10 bases between the two germline ends. CDR3 size: 13 residues. The V gene's germline CDR1 is SGHRS and CDR2 YFSETQ. CDR3 region: CASSTTAQETQYF. The CDR3 bases are TGCGCCAGCAGTACGACTGCGCAAGAGACCCAGTACTTC. Full variable domain (remainder filled in from reference TRBV5-1 and TRBJ2-5): KAGVTQTPRYLIKTRGQQVTLSCSPISGHRSVSWYQQTPGQGLQFLFEYFSETQRNKGNFPGRFSGRQFSNSRSEMNVSTLELGDSALYLCASSTTAQETQYFGPGTRLLVL.

Comments on this clone: The sample has other DNA sequences that encode this CDR3 too. This chain uses TRBV29-1 with TRBJ2-7; D might be TRBD1 (5 bases). Germline V lookup: CDR1 SQVTM, CDR2 ANQGSEA. This CDR3 contains 12 residues. V lost 4 bases and J 2 bases, leaving 9 bases between the germline ends. This CDR3 is CSVGGGPYEQYF. CDR3 in DNA: TGCAGCGTTGGGGGCGGTCCCTACGAGCAGTACTTC.

The chain carries TRBV27 and TRBJ1-5; 7 positions match TRBD1. The germline V gene encodes CDR1 MNHEY and CDR2 SMNVEV (reference sequence). The V gene end was trimmed by 4 bases and the J gene end by 7 bases; junction bases not matched to a gene: 4. CDR3 length: 13 amino acids. The CDR3 nucleotides are TGTGCCAGCAGTTCCAGGGGGGGACAGCCCCAGCATTTT. Translated: CASSSRGGQPQHF.

The chain uses TRBV4-3 and TRBJ1-1; a weak D match, TRBD1 (6 bases). V lost 3 bases to trimming and J lost 0 bases, with 8 bases between them. Germline lookup yields CDR1 LGHNA and CDR2 YSLEER. The length of the CDR3 is 14 residues. The CDR3 DNA follows: TGCGCCAGCAGCCAGAGGGGGTTGAACACTGAAGCTTTCTTT. Its protein is CASSQRGLNTEAFF.

This clone was counted a few times. This chain joins TRBV2 and TRBJ2-7; D call uncertain. V was pared by 4 bases and J by 3 bases, with 7 bases between. This CDR3 spans 12 amino acids. Per germline, CDR1 SNHLY and CDR2 FYNNEI. The CDR3 loop reads CASSASLYEQYF. The CDR3, as DNA: TGTGCCAGCAGTGCGAGTCTCTACGAGCAGTACTTC.

The chain joins TRBV4-3 to TRBJ1-5; D might be TRBD1 (5 bases). The V and J ends lost 1 base and 7 bases respectively, with 11 bases between them. CDR1 is LGHNA, CDR2 YSLEER, per germline. The CDR3 spans 14 residues. The CDR3 here is CASSQVTGWQPQHF. For the CDR3, the DNA is TGCGCCAGCAGCCAAGTTACAGGATGGCAGCCCCAGCATTTT.

This clone was detected once. CDR3 amino acids: CAWSVADGSPLHF. The CDR3 region has the DNA TGTGCCTGGAGTGTGGCAGACGGTTCACCCCTCCACTTT. The V and J genes are TRBV30 and TRBJ1-6; D remains ambiguous. Germline V lookup: CDR1 GTSNPN, CDR2 SVGIG (reference sequence). The CDR3 sequence is 13 residues long. With 0 bases removed from V and 9 bases from J, the gap between germline ends came to 9 bases. Supplemented by reference TRBV30 and TRBJ1-6, the full variable domain reads SQTIHQWPATLVQPVGSPLSLECTVEGTSNPNLYWYRQAAGRGLQLLFYSVGIGQISSEVPQNLSASRPQDRQFILSSKKLLLSDSGFYLCAWSVADGSPLHFGNGTRLTVT.

The CDR3 sequence: CASSEANTEAFF. As DNA, the CDR3 is TGCGCCAGCAGTGAAGCGAACACTGAAGCTTTCTTT. The chain employs TRBV10-2 and TRBJ1-1; D remains unclear. V was shortened by 3 bases and J by 1 base, with 3 bases between the two germline ends. The V gene's germline CDR1 is WSHSY and CDR2 SAAADI. The CDR3 spans 12 residues.

The count of this clone is one. The chain has TRBV7-9 and TRBJ2-1; D not resolved. Germline V gene lookup returns CDR1 SEHNR and CDR2 FQNEAQ (reference sequence). Trimming removed 3 bases from V and 8 bases from J, with 11 bases in between. CDR3 size: 13 residues. The CDR3 DNA reads TGTGCCAGCAGCTTCTCGATCGTGGATGAGCAGTTCTTC. Protein sequence: CASSFSIVDEQFF.

This chain uses TRBV9 with TRBJ1-6; 8 bases match TRBD1. Germline CDR1 and CDR2: SGDLS and YYNGEE. V shed 0 bases and J 10 bases; nucleotides not matched to a gene: 9. This CDR3 is 16 amino acids long. CDR3 protein: CASSVATTGAKSPLHF. CDR3 in DNA: TGTGCCAGCAGCGTAGCTACGACAGGGGCTAAGTCACCCCTCCACTTT. Variable domain in full (rest from reference TRBV9 and TRBJ1-6): DSGVTQTPKHLITATGQRVTLRCSPRSGDLSVYWYQQSLDQGLQFLIQYYNGEERAKGNILERFSAQQFPDLHSELNLSSLELGDSALYFCASSVATTGAKSPLHFGNGTRLTVT.

This clone was counted a few times. This chain's CDR3 is CSVFSNYEQYF. DNA of the CDR3: TGCAGCGTTTTTTCCAACTACGAGCAGTACTTC. The chain uses TRBV29-1 and TRBJ2-7; D remains ambiguous. V lost 5 bases to trimming and J lost 3 bases, with 8 bases between them. The CDR3 extends over 11 amino acids. CDR1 and CDR2 from the germline V gene are SQVTM and ANQGSEA.

In DNA, the CDR3 is TGTGCCAGCAGCCAAGATATTGGGGCGGAGACCCAGTACTTC. Translated: CASSQDIGAETQYF. The chain couples TRBV14 to TRBJ2-5, with D maybe TRBD1 (5 bases). CDR1 is SGHDN and CDR2 is FVKESK in the germline V gene. The CDR3 spans 14 residues. V gave up 0 bases and J gave up 5 bases, with 10 bases separating them. Full variable domain (remainder filled in from reference TRBV14 and TRBJ2-5): EAGVTQFPSHSVIEKGQTVTLRCDPISGHDNLYWYRRVMGKEIKFLLHFVKESKQDESGMPNNRFLAERTGGTYSTLKVQPAELEDSGVYFCASSQDIGAETQYFGPGTRLLVL.

The chain couples TRBV30 to TRBJ2-3, with D perhaps TRBD2 (6 bases). The germline V and J ends were trimmed by 2 bases and 1 base, with 16 bases remaining between them. The CDR3 spans 16 residues. Per germline, CDR1 GTSNPN and CDR2 SVGIG (reference sequence). In DNA form, the CDR3 reads TGTGCCTGGAGTCCGGATTGGGACTCACGCACAGATACGCAGTATTTT. Encoded protein: CAWSPDWDSRTDTQYF.

This chain connects TRBV30 to TRBJ1-1; D uncertain. The CDR3 runs to 13 residues. V lost 8 bases, J lost 6 bases, and 19 bases lay in between. CDR1 GTSNPN and CDR2 SVGIG come from the germline V gene (reference sequence). The CDR3 DNA is TGTGCCCGTACAAGGCCGTCGGGCGCTGAAGCTTTCTTT. Amino acid sequence: CARTRPSGAEAFF. Full variable domain (remainder filled in from reference TRBV30 and TRBJ1-1): SQTIHQWPATLVQPVGSPLSLECTVEGTSNPNLYWYRQAAGRGLQLLFYSVGIGQISSEVPQNLSASRPQDRQFILSSKKLLLSDSGFYLCARTRPSGAEAFFGQGTRLTVV.

The rearrangement links TRBV29-1 to TRBJ1-4; a possible D gene is TRBD1 (5 bases). The CDR3 consists of 11 residues. The V and J ends lost 4 bases and 12 bases respectively, with 12 bases between them. Per germline, CDR1 SQVTM and CDR2 ANQGSEA. CDR3 protein: CSVGGSGELFF. The CDR3 coding sequence is TGCAGCGTTGGGGGGAGCGGGGAACTGTTTTTT.

In this sample, this clone turned up a few times. The gene calls are TRBV19 and TRBJ2-6, with D possibly TRBD1 on 5 matching bases. The CDR3 has 15 residues. The V gene's germline CDR1 is LNHDA and CDR2 SQIVND (reference sequence). V was trimmed by 3 bases and J by 4 bases, leaving 10 bases between them. CDR3 nucleotide sequence: TGTGCCAGTAGTATGTCTGGGGCCGGGGCCAACGTCCTGACTTTC. It is translated as CASSMSGAGANVLTF. The full variable domain, its missing parts supplied by reference TRBV19 and TRBJ2-6, is DGGITQSPKYLFRKEGQNVTLSCEQNLNHDAMYWYRQDPGQGLRLIYYSQIVNDFQKGDIAEGYSVSREKKESFPLTVTSAQKNPTAFYLCASSMSGAGANVLTFGAGSRLTVL.

The V gene is TRBV15, the J gene TRBJ2-3, with D perhaps given as TRBD1 or TRBD2 (5 bases each). Trimming removed 3 bases from V and 6 bases from J, with 13 bases in between. The germline gives CDR1 LNHNV, CDR2 YYDKDF (reference sequence). The length of the CDR3 is 14 residues. The CDR3 spells CATSRGTPIDTQYF. Here the CDR3 DNA reads TGTGCCACCAGCAGGGGGACGCCCATTGATACGCAGTATTTT.

This sequence joins TRBV15 and TRBJ2-5; 8 bases are a match to TRBD2. Germline CDR1 is LNHNV and CDR2 is YYDKDF (reference sequence). The CDR3 covers 13 residues. V lost 5 bases, J lost 4 bases, and 3 bases stayed unmatched. The chain's CDR3 is CATSERGRETQYF. CDR3 in DNA: TGTGCCACCAGCGAGCGGGGGAGAGAGACCCAGTACTTC. Looking up the rest from reference TRBV15 and TRBJ2-5 gives the full variable domain: DAMVIQNPRYQVTQFGKPVTLSCSQTLNHNVMYWYQQKSSQAPKLLFHYYDKDFNNEADTPDNFQSRRPNTSFCFLDIRSPGLGDTAMYLCATSERGRETQYFGPGTRLLVL.

The J gene is TRBJ1-2, the V gene TRBV7-3; TRBD1 is a possible D gene (5 bases). V lost 2 bases to trimming and J lost 7 bases, with 11 bases between them. CDR1 and CDR2 (germline): SGHTA, FQGTGA. The CDR3 is made up of 13 amino acids. CDR3 amino acids: CASSLQAGSGYTF. The CDR3 region has the DNA TGTGCCAGCAGCTTACAGGCAGGGAGTGGCTACACCTTC.

The chain recombines TRBV7-2 with TRBJ2-5; maybe TRBD2 (5 bases). Germline values: CDR1 SGHTA, CDR2 FQGNSA. Trimming shortened V by 1 base and J by 5 bases, and 11 bases separated the two germline ends. The CDR3 sequence is 14 residues long. CDR3 region: CASSLGELGETQYF. As DNA, the CDR3 is TGTGCCAGCAGCTTAGGGGAGCTCGGGGAGACCCAGTACTTC.